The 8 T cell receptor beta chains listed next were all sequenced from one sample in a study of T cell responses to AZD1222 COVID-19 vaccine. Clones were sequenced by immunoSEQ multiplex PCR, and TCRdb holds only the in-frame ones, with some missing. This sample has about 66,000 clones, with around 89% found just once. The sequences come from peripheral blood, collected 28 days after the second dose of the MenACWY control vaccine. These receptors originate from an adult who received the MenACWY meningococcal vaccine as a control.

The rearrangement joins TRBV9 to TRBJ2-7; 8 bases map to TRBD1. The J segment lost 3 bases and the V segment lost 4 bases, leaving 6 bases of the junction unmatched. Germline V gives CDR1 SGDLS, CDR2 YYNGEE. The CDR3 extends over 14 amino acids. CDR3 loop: CASSIGTGRYEQYF. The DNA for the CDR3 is TGTGCCAGCAGCATCGGGACAGGCCGCTACGAGCAGTACTTC.

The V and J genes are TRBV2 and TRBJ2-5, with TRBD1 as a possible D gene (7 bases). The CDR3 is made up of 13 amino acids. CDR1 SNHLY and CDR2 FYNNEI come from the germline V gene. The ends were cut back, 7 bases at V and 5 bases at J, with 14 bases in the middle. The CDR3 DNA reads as TGTGCCAGCATTGGGCGGGACAGTGAGACCCAGTACTTC. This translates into CASIGRDSETQYF.

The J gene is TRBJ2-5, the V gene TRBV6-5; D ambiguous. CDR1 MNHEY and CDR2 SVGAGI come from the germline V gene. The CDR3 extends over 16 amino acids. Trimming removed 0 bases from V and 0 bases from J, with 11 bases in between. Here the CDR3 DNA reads TGTGCCAGCAGTTACTCGATGCCACCTAACCAAGAGACCCAGTACTTC. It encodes CASSYSMPPNQETQYF.

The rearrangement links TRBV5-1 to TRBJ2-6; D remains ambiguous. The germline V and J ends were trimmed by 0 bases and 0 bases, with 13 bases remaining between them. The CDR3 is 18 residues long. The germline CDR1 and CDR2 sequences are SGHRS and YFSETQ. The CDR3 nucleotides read TGCGCCAGCAGCTTGGGCCCAACGGTCAGCTCTGGGGCCAACGTCCTGACTTTC. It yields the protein CASSLGPTVSSGANVLTF.

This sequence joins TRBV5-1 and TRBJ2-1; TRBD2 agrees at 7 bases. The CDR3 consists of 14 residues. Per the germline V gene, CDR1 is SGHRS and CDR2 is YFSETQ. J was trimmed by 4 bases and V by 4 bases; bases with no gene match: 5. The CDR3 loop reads CASSVSGEYNEQFF. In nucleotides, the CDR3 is TGCGCCAGCAGCGTAAGCGGGGAATACAATGAGCAGTTCTTC.

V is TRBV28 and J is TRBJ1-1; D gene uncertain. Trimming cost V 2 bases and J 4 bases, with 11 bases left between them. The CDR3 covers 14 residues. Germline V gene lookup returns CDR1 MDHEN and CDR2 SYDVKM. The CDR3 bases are TGTGCCAGCAGTTTAAATCGACGGGCCACTGAAGCTTTCTTT. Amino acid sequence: CASSLNRRATEAFF.

This chain's CDR3 is CASSVEARAEKFGTQYF. The DNA of the CDR3 is TGTGCCAGCAGCGTAGAGGCACGGGCAGAAAAGTTCGGGACCCAGTACTTC. The chain employs TRBV9 and TRBJ2-5; no clear D. The germline V gene encodes CDR1 SGDLS and CDR2 YYNGEE. The CDR3 totals 17 residues. V lost 0 bases and J lost 7, with 22 bases in between.

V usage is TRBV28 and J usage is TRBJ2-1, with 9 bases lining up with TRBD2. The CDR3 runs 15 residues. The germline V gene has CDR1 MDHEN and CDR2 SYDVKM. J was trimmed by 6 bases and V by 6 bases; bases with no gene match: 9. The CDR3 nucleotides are TGTGCCAGCAGCTTTGGACTAGCGCCTATCAATGAGCAGTTCTTC. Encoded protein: CASSFGLAPINEQFF.